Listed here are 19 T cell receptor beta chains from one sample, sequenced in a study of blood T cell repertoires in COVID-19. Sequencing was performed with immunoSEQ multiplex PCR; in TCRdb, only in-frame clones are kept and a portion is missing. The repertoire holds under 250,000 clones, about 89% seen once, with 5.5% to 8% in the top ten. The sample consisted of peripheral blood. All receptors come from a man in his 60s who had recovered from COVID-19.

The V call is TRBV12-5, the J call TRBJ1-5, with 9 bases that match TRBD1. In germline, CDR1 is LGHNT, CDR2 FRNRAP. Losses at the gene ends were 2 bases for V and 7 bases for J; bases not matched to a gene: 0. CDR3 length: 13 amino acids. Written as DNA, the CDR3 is TGTGCTAGTGGTTTGACAGGGGGCCAGCCCCAGCATTTT. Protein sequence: CASGLTGGQPQHF.

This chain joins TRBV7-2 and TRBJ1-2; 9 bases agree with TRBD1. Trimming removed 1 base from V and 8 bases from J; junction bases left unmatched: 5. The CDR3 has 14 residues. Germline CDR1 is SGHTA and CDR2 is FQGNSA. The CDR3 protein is CASSLEGQGLGYTF. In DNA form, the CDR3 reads TGTGCCAGCAGCTTAGAGGGACAGGGTCTCGGCTACACCTTC.

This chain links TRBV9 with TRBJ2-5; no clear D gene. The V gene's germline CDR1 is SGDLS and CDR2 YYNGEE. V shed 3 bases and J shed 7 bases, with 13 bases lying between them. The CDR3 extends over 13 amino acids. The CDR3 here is CASSESPPGTQYF. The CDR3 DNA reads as TGTGCCAGCAGCGAGAGCCCGCCGGGGACCCAGTACTTC. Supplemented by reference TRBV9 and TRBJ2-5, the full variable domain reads DSGVTQTPKHLITATGQRVTLRCSPRSGDLSVYWYQQSLDQGLQFLIQYYNGEERAKGNILERFSAQQFPDLHSELNLSSLELGDSALYFCASSESPPGTQYFGPGTRLLVL.

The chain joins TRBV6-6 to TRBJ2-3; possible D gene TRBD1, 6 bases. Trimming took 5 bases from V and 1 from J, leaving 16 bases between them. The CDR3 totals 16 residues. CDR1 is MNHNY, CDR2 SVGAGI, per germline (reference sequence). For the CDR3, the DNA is TGTGCCAGCAGTGCAGGGGTCGCCGCGGGCACAGATACGCAGTATTTT. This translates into CASSAGVAAGTDTQYF.

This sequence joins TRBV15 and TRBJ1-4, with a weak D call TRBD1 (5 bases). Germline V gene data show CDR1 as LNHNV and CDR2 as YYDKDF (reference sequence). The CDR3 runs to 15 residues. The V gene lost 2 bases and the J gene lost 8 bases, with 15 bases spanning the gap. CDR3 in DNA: TGTGCCACCAGCAGACAGGGAACATTGAGGGAAAAACTGTTTTTT. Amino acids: CATSRQGTLREKLFF.

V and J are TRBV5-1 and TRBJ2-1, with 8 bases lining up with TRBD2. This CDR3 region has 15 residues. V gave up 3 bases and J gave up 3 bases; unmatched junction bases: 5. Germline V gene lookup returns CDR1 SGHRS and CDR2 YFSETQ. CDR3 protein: CASSSLAGRYNEQFF. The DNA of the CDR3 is TGCGCCAGCAGCTCATTAGCGGGGCGCTACAATGAGCAGTTCTTC.

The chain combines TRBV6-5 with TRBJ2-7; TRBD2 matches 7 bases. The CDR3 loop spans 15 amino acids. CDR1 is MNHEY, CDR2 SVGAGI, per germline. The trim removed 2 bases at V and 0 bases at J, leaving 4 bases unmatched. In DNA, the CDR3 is TGTGCCAGCAGTTACGGCGGGAGCTTCTCCTACGAGCAGTACTTC. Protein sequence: CASSYGGSFSYEQYF.

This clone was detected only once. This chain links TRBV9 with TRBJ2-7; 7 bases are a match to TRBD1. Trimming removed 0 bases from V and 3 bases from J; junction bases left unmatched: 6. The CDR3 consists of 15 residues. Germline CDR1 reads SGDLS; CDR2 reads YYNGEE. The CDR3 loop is CASSVGRGRLYEQYF. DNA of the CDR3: TGTGCCAGCAGCGTAGGTAGGGGGCGACTCTACGAGCAGTACTTC.

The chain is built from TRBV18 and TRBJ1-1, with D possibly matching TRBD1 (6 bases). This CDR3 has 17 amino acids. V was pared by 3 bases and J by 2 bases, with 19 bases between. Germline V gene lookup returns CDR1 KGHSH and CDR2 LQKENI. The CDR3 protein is CASSPPRGLSGNTEAFF. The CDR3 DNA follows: TGTGCCAGCTCACCCCCCAGGGGTCTTTCAGGAAACACTGAAGCTTTCTTT. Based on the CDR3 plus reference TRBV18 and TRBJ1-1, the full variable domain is NAGVMQNPRHLVRRRGQEARLRCSPMKGHSHVYWYRQLPEEGLKFMVYLQKENIIDESGMPKERFSAEFPKEGPSILRIQQVVRGDSAAYFCASSPPRGLSGNTEAFFGQGTRLTVV.

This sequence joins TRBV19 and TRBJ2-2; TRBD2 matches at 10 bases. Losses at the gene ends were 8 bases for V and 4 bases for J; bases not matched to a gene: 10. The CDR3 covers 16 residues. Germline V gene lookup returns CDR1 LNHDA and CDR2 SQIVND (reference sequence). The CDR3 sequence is CASSPAGGQATGELFF. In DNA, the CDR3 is TGTGCCAGTTCCCCAGCGGGGGGGCAGGCCACCGGGGAGCTGTTTTTT.

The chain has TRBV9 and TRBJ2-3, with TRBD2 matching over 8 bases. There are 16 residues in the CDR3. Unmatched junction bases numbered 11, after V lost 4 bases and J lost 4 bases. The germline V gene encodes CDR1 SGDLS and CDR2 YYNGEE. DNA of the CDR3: TGTGCCAGCAGCATCCAAGCGGGAGATCGGGCAGATACGCAGTATTTT. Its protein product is CASSIQAGDRADTQYF.

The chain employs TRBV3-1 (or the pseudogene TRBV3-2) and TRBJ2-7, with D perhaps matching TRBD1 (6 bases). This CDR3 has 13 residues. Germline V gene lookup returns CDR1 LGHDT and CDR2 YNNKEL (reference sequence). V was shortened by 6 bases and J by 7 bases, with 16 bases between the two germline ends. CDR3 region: CASRAQQGKEQYF. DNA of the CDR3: TGTGCCAGCAGAGCCCAACAGGGTAAAGAGCAGTACTTC.

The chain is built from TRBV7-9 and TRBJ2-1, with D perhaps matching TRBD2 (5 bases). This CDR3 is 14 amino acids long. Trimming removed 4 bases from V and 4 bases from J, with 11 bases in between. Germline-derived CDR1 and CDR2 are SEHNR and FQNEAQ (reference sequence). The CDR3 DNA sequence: TGTGCCAGCAGCTACCGGGGAACATACAATGAGCAGTTCTTC. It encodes CASSYRGTYNEQFF.

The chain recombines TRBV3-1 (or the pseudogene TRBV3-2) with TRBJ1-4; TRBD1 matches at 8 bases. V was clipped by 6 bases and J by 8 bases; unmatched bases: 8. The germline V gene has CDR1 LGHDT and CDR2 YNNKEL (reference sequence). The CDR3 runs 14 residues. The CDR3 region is CASSLTGALEKLFF. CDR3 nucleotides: TGTGCCAGCAGTCTGACAGGGGCCTTAGAAAAACTGTTTTTT.

This chain's CDR3 is CASSFLLDNEQFF. In DNA, the CDR3 is TGTGCCAGCAGCTTTCTCCTCGACAATGAGCAGTTCTTC. The chain couples TRBV7-2 to TRBJ2-1; D remains ambiguous. Deletions cut 3 bases from V and 5 bases from J, with 8 bases between. The CDR3 spans 13 residues. CDR1 is SGHTA and CDR2 is FQGNSA in the germline V gene.

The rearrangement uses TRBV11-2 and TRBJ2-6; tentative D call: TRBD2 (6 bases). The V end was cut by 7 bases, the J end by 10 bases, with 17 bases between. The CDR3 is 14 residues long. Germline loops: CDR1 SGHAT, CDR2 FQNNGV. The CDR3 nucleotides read TGTGCCAGCACCCGGGGGATGCTCTTAAACGTCCTGACTTTC. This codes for CASTRGMLLNVLTF.

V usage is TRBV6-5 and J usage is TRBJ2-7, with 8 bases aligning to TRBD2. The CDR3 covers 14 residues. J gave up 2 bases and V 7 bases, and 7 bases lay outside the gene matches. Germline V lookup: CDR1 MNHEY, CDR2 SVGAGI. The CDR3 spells CASTPRGGTYEQYF. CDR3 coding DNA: TGTGCCAGCACCCCACGGGGGGGAACCTACGAGCAGTACTTC.

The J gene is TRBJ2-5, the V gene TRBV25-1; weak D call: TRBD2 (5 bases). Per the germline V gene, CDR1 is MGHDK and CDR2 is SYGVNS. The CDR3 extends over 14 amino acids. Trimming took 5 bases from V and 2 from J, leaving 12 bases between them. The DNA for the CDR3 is TGTGCCAGCAGTCTCGCGGGCACTCAAGAGACCCAGTACTTC. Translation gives CASSLAGTQETQYF.

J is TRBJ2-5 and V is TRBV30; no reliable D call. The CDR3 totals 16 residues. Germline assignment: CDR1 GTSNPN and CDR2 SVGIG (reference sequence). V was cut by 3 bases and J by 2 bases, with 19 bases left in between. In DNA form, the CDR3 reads TGTGCCTGGAGCTATCTGGTCAGGATCGGACAAGAGACCCAGTACTTC. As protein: CAWSYLVRIGQETQYF.